What follows describes a single T cell receptor beta chain. Its specificity is unknown. This sample was included in a study of response to subunit inactivated influenza vaccine. Study-wide results and caveats: Only a handful of new T cells, the authors suggested, are recruited with each seasonal influenza vaccination.

CDR3 length: 17 residues. One entry per CDR3 protein results from TCRdb running MiXCR on the RT-PCR reads. The sample shows 400,000 to 550,000 distinct CDR3 sequences, 25% of them seen only once. The sequenced sample was CD4+ T cells sorted from PBMCs, obtained around 5 days after vaccination. The V gene is TRBV21-1, the J gene TRBJ2-5; the table names TRBD1, a call not compared with the DNA. TRBV21-1 is listed as a pseudogene. The source is a man aged 50-59 years who received an inactivated influenza vaccine. The CDR3 coding sequence is TGTGCCAGCAGCGCATTCCGGGACAGCTTCTTTGGGGAGACCCAGTACTTC. It is translated as CASSAFRDSFFGETQYF.